These T cell receptor beta chains were read from a single sample in a study of T cell responses to AZD1222 COVID-19 vaccine. Sequencing used immunoSEQ multiplex PCR; TCRdb keeps in-frame clones, though not all of them. The sample records about 150,000 clones, roughly 92% being singletons. The input for sequencing was peripheral blood, taken on day 0 of AZD1222 vaccination. Source of these receptors: an adult in good health. The CDR3 runs from the conserved cysteine through the conserved F or W. The D gene is left open where the match is weak. A clone size is listed for some rows: how often the clone was seen (once, few, many), or a class if it is expanded.

CDR3	DNA	V	J	D	size
CASANRQGGGDTQYF	TGTGCCAGCGCTAACCGACAGGGTGGGGGAGATACGCAGTATTTT	TRBV6-5	TRBJ2-3	TRBD1	NA
CASSQGAGGTGEKLFF	TGTGCCAGCAGCCAGGGAGCAGGGGGGACGGGGGAAAAACTGTTTTTT	TRBV4-2	TRBJ1-4	TRBD1	NA
CASSVLAGGDTQYF	TGTGCCAGCAGTGTACTAGCGGGAGGAGATACGCAGTATTTT	TRBV2	TRBJ2-3	TRBD2	NA
CASSISPGQGMRETQYF	TGTGCCAGCAGCATTTCACCGGGACAGGGTATGCGAGAGACCCAGTACTTC	TRBV7-6	TRBJ2-5	TRBD1	NA
CATSDSYRGRHNEQFF	TGTGCCACCAGTGATTCGTACAGGGGGCGTCACAATGAGCAGTTCTTC	TRBV24-1	TRBJ2-1	TRBD1	NA
CSARELHGYTF	TGCAGTGCTAGAGAGCTACACGGCTACACCTTC	TRBV20-1	TRBJ1-2	NA	NA
CASSHSFRDRGAEQYF	TGTGCCAGCTCCCATTCCTTCCGGGACAGGGGTGCCGAGCAGTACTTC	TRBV18	TRBJ2-7	TRBD1	NA
CASSSWTEGYNEQFF	TGCGCCAGCAGCTCCTGGACGGAAGGCTACAATGAGCAGTTCTTC	TRBV5-1	TRBJ2-1	NA	NA
CASSPQGGYEQYF	TGCGCCAGCAGCCCACAGGGGGGCTACGAGCAGTACTTC	TRBV5-1	TRBJ2-7	TRBD1	NA
CASSQFSNQPQHF	TGTGCCAGCAGCCAATTCAGCAATCAGCCCCAGCATTTT	TRBV14	TRBJ1-5	NA	NA
CASGLTDTQYF	TGTGCTAGTGGTTTGACAGATACGCAGTATTTT	TRBV12-5	TRBJ2-3	NA	NA
CASSLGRETQYF	TGTGCCAGCTCCCTGGGGCGAGAGACCCAGTACTTC	TRBV18	TRBJ2-5	NA	once
CASSVDGQGGQPQHF	TGTGCCAGCAGCGTAGACGGACAGGGAGGCCAGCCCCAGCATTTT	TRBV9	TRBJ1-5	TRBD1	NA
CASSHQGKVTEAFF	TGTGCCAGCAGCCACCAGGGAAAGGTCACTGAAGCTTTCTTT	TRBV3-1/TRBV3-2	TRBJ1-1	NA	NA
CASSPPGGSGYTF	TGTGCCAGCTCACCACCGGGAGGAAGTGGCTACACCTTC	TRBV18	TRBJ1-2	NA	once
CASSVPGTGDNSNQPQHF	TGTGCCAGCAGTGTACCCGGGACAGGGGATAATAGCAATCAGCCCCAGCATTTT	TRBV2	TRBJ1-5	TRBD1	NA
CASSLKNEQFF	TGTGCCAGCAGCTTAAAAAATGAGCAGTTCTTC	TRBV13	TRBJ2-1	NA	NA
CASSRYHQETQYF	TGCGCCAGCAGCCGATACCACCAAGAGACCCAGTACTTC	TRBV4-1	TRBJ2-5	NA	NA
CASSERRGSADTDTQYF	TGTGCCAGCAGTGAAAGGCGCGGCAGCGCCGACACAGATACGCAGTATTTT	TRBV6-1	TRBJ2-3	NA	once
CASSIDRGRTGELFF	TGTGCCAGCAGCATAGACAGGGGTAGGACCGGGGAGCTGTTTTTT	TRBV5-8	TRBJ2-2	TRBD1	NA
CASSPRQGGEPYNEQFF	TGTGCCAGCAGTCCCCGACAGGGAGGGGAACCTTACAATGAGCAGTTCTTC	TRBV27	TRBJ2-1	NA	NA
CASRKPGLAGVEQYF	TGTGCCAGCAGAAAGCCGGGACTAGCGGGAGTCGAGCAGTACTTC	TRBV6-5	TRBJ2-7	TRBD2	NA
CASSPSPRDTEAFF	TGTGCCAGCAGTCCCTCGCCTCGGGACACTGAAGCTTTCTTT	TRBV6-5	TRBJ1-1	NA	NA
CASSLGGFGTENTEAFF	TGTGCCAGCAGCTTAGGAGGGTTTGGGACAGAGAACACTGAAGCTTTCTTT	TRBV11-2	TRBJ1-1	TRBD1	NA
CASSDSTDGNSPLHF	TGTGCCAGCAGTGACTCGACGGACGGAAATTCACCCCTCCACTTT	TRBV6-4	TRBJ1-6	NA	NA
CASSSPGLAGYEQYF	TGTGCCAGCAGCTCGCCGGGACTAGCGGGGTACGAGCAGTACTTC	TRBV7-9	TRBJ2-7	TRBD2	NA
CASSLRTSGNQETQYF	TGTGCCAGCAGCTTAAGGACTAGCGGGAATCAAGAGACCCAGTACTTC	TRBV11-3	TRBJ2-5	TRBD2	NA
CASSVGIGMSYEQYF	TGTGCCAGCAGCGTAGGAATAGGGATGTCCTACGAGCAGTACTTC	TRBV9	TRBJ2-7	NA	NA
CASSSPGGGWNTGELFF	TGTGCCAGCAGCTCGCCCGGGGGGGGTTGGAACACCGGGGAGCTGTTTTTT	TRBV7-2	TRBJ2-2	TRBD2	NA
CASSALAALSSYNEQFF	TGTGCCAGCAGCGCCCTTGCGGCGCTTAGCTCCTACAATGAGCAGTTCTTC	TRBV9	TRBJ2-1	NA	NA
CASRDPGLRGTQYF	TGTGCCAGCAGAGATCCGGGGTTGCGTGGTACGCAGTATTTT	TRBV27	TRBJ2-3	NA	NA
CAISQGEGDTEAFF	TGTGCCATCAGCCAGGGGGAAGGCGACACTGAAGCTTTCTTT	TRBV10-3	TRBJ1-1	TRBD1	NA
CASSEGGTTLEAFF	TGTGCCAGCAGCGAAGGCGGGACTACCTTAGAAGCTTTCTTT	TRBV3-1/TRBV3-2	TRBJ1-1	NA	NA
CASSPPEGAGNQPQHF	TGCGCCAGCAGCCCGCCCGAGGGGGCAGGCAATCAGCCCCAGCATTTT	TRBV4-1	TRBJ1-5	TRBD1	NA
CASNRRYRGGTEAFF	TGTGCCAGCAACCGAAGATACAGGGGAGGAACTGAAGCTTTCTTT	TRBV6-5	TRBJ1-1	TRBD1	NA
CASSLARNTGELFF	TGTGCCAGCAGCTTAGCGAGGAACACCGGGGAGCTGTTTTTT	TRBV5-4	TRBJ2-2	NA	NA
CASSLGRIYGYTF	TGTGCCAGCAGCTTGGGGCGGATTTATGGCTACACCTTC	TRBV5-6	TRBJ1-2	NA	NA
CASQGYDKNIQYF	TGTGCCAGTCAGGGGTATGACAAAAACATTCAGTACTTC	TRBV19	TRBJ2-4	NA	NA
CASSAGLADNEQFF	TGCGCCAGCAGTGCCGGACTAGCGGACAATGAGCAGTTCTTC	TRBV10-2	TRBJ2-1	TRBD2	NA
CASSLDLLRDYGYTF	TGTGCCAGCAGCTTGGATCTTCTCAGGGACTATGGCTACACCTTC	TRBV5-4	TRBJ1-2	NA	NA
CASSWAGEQYF	TGTGCCAGCAGTTGGGCGGGAGAGCAGTACTTC	TRBV28	TRBJ2-7	NA	NA
CASSFTGTASGNTIYF	TGCGCCAGCAGCTTCACCGGGACAGCCTCTGGAAACACCATATATTTT	TRBV4-1	TRBJ1-3	TRBD1	few
CASSSPGQGNYEQYF	TGTGCCAGCAGCTCACCGGGACAGGGAAACTACGAGCAGTACTTC	TRBV5-4	TRBJ2-7	TRBD1	NA
CASSPLTSSYNEQFF	TGTGCCAGCAGCCCTCTGACTAGCTCCTACAATGAGCAGTTCTTC	TRBV4-2	TRBJ2-1	NA	NA
CASGTGGAGANVLTF	TGTGCCAGTGGGACAGGGGGCGCTGGGGCCAACGTCCTGACTTTC	TRBV19	TRBJ2-6	TRBD1	NA
CSVQGATGELFF	TGCAGCGTACAGGGGGCAACCGGGGAGCTGTTTTTT	TRBV29-1	TRBJ2-2	TRBD1	NA
CASSSQREDHEQYF	TGTGCCAGCAGCTCGCAGCGGGAGGACCACGAGCAGTACTTC	TRBV7-9	TRBJ2-7	TRBD2	NA
CASSLVDRGPNTEAFF	TGCGCCAGCAGCTTGGTTGACAGGGGCCCGAACACTGAAGCTTTCTTT	TRBV5-1	TRBJ1-1	TRBD1	NA